This passage covers 26 T cell receptor beta chains from one sample sequenced in a study of memory CD4+ T cells and cytomegalovirus serostatus. Assay: immunoSEQ multiplex PCR; the TCRdb copy retains only in-frame clones and omits some. The sample lists 40,000 to 55,000 clones; about 80% were seen once. The sort gate was single viable CD3+CD4+CD8-CD45RO+ cells for memory CD4+ T cells. Sample: memory CD4+ T cells from blood. All receptors derive from an adult in good health and CMV-seropositive.

The CDR3 DNA follows: TGCGCCAGCAGCTTGATTTGGTCAGGGGGCACTGAAGCTTTCTTT. Residues: CASSLIWSGGTEAFF. This chain connects TRBV5-1 to TRBJ1-1, with 7 bases that match TRBD1. V shed 1 base and J 4 bases; nucleotides not matched to a gene: 7. Germline lookup yields CDR1 SGHRS and CDR2 YFSETQ. This CDR3 contains 15 residues.

This chain links TRBV15 with TRBJ2-5; 9 bases match TRBD1. This CDR3 has 17 amino acids. J was trimmed by 5 bases and V by 3 bases; bases with no gene match: 13. Germline V lookup: CDR1 LNHNV, CDR2 YYDKDF (reference sequence). CDR3 nucleotide sequence: TGTGCCACCAGCAGTTGGACAGGGGTCCGATCTATCGAGACCCAGTACTTC. Protein sequence: CATSSWTGVRSIETQYF. The full variable domain, with the rest looked up from reference TRBV15 and TRBJ2-5, is DAMVIQNPRYQVTQFGKPVTLSCSQTLNHNVMYWYQQKSSQAPKLLFHYYDKDFNNEADTPDNFQSRRPNTSFCFLDIRSPGLGDTAMYLCATSSWTGVRSIETQYFGPGTRLLVL.

The chain couples TRBV7-3 to TRBJ2-1; 7 nucleotides match TRBD2. The germline CDR1 and CDR2 sequences are SGHTA and FQGTGA. The length of the CDR3 is 14 residues. Trimming removed 2 bases from V and 3 bases from J; junction bases left unmatched: 1. CDR3 in amino acids: CASSLGDYYNEQFF. The DNA for the CDR3 is TGTGCCAGCAGCTTAGGGGACTACTACAATGAGCAGTTCTTC.

V and J are TRBV6-5 and TRBJ1-2; no clear D. The CDR3 length is 16 residues. The V end was cut by 0 bases, the J end by 0 bases, with 11 bases between. Germline CDR1 reads MNHEY; CDR2 reads SVGAGI. CDR3 DNA sequence: TGTGCCAGCAGTTACTCGATGCGGCACCCTAACTATGGCTACACCTTC. Its protein product is CASSYSMRHPNYGYTF.

The CDR3 loop reads CASSFGYNSPLHF. The CDR3 DNA is TGTGCCAGCAGTTTCGGCTACAATTCACCCCTCCACTTT. This chain joins TRBV27 and TRBJ1-6; D gene uncertain. V gave up 3 bases and J gave up 7 bases, with 7 bases separating them. The germline CDR1 and CDR2 sequences are MNHEY and SMNVEV (reference sequence). The CDR3 runs to 13 residues.

The chain uses TRBV27 and TRBJ1-2; a weak D match, TRBD1 (5 bases). Germline CDR1 is MNHEY and CDR2 is SMNVEV (reference sequence). The ends were cut back, 5 bases at V and 5 bases at J, with 15 bases in the middle. The CDR3 sequence is 14 residues long. CDR3 DNA: TGTGCCAGCAGTCCCAGACAGTTTAGTTATGGCTACACCTTC. Amino acid sequence: CASSPRQFSYGYTF.

The chain is built from TRBV5-1 and TRBJ1-6; D not resolved. There are 13 residues in the CDR3. In germline, CDR1 is SGHRS, CDR2 YFSETQ. V dropped 4 bases and J dropped 6 bases, with 8 bases sitting between them. CDR3 region: CASSPDSNSPLHF. CDR3 sequence (DNA): TGCGCCAGCAGCCCGGACTCTAATTCACCCCTCCACTTT.

The V gene is TRBV11-2, the J gene TRBJ2-1; D unclear. This CDR3 is built from 14 residues. Deletions cut 8 bases from V and 8 bases from J, with 19 bases between. Germline V lookup: CDR1 SGHAT, CDR2 FQNNGV. CDR3 sequence (DNA): TGTGCCAGCGGCCAATTACGTCCCATGGATGAGCAGTTCTTC. Protein sequence: CASGQLRPMDEQFF.

Turning to this clone: The final CDR3 position lacks the conserved phenylalanine or tryptophan, pointing to a likely read error. It is unclear where the CDR3 begins or ends on the DNA, so no DNA is shown, and the CDR3 is as TCRdb lists it. This chain links TRBV30 with TRBJ1-1. Germline loops: CDR1 GTSNPN, CDR2 SVGIG (reference sequence). Inclusive of both ends, the CDR3 amounts to 12 amino acids. This CDR3 reads CAWSRPSSRPGL.

The genes are TRBV2 and TRBJ1-6; 7 positions agree with TRBD1. The germline CDR1 and CDR2 sequences are SNHLY and FYNNEI. The CDR3 runs 15 residues. Unmatched junction bases numbered 8, after V lost 2 bases and J lost 10 bases. The CDR3 DNA is TGTGCCAGCAGTGAATCGGTCAGGGGGGGATCACCCCTCCACTTT. This sequence encodes CASSESVRGGSPLHF.

The gene calls are TRBV4-2 and TRBJ2-5; TRBD1 matches at 12 bases. Looked up from germline, CDR1 is LGHNA and CDR2 is YNFKEQ. This CDR3 is built from 18 residues. The J segment lost 4 bases and the V segment lost 3 bases, leaving 12 bases of the junction unmatched. This chain's CDR3 is CASSHVPGQGAFGETQYF. The CDR3 nucleotides are TGTGCCAGCAGCCACGTTCCGGGACAGGGGGCGTTTGGAGAGACCCAGTACTTC.

The rearrangement uses TRBV2 and TRBJ1-6, with TRBD1 matching 7 bases. The CDR3 is 14 residues long. Losses at the gene ends were 2 bases for V and 9 bases for J; bases not matched to a gene: 4. Germline CDR1 and CDR2: SNHLY and FYNNEI. The CDR3: CASSETRGRSPLHF. Here the CDR3 DNA reads TGTGCCAGCAGTGAAACGAGGGGGCGTTCACCCCTCCACTTT.

The V gene is TRBV5-1, the J gene TRBJ1-1, with TRBD1 as a possible D gene (5 bases). V shed 0 bases and J shed 3 bases, with 12 bases lying between them. Germline V lookup: CDR1 SGHRS, CDR2 YFSETQ. The CDR3 runs to 15 residues. CDR3 region: CASSLVGGYYTEAFF. CDR3 nucleotides: TGCGCCAGCAGCTTGGTTGGGGGTTATTACACTGAAGCTTTCTTT.

The V gene is TRBV18, the J gene TRBJ1-1; D unresolved. V lost 4 bases and J 2 bases, leaving 11 bases between the germline ends. The germline CDR1 and CDR2 sequences are KGHSH and LQKENI. The CDR3 loop spans 14 amino acids. CDR3 loop: CASSQLSRNTEAFF. CDR3 sequence (DNA): TGTGCCAGCTCACAACTTTCCAGAAACACTGAAGCTTTCTTT.

This sequence joins TRBV18 and TRBJ1-1; D is undetermined. This CDR3 comprises 16 residues. The V and J ends lost 2 bases and 2 bases respectively, with 15 bases between them. CDR1 is KGHSH and CDR2 is LQKENI in the germline V gene. The CDR3 region is CASSPSIRGTNTEAFF. DNA of the CDR3: TGTGCCAGCTCACCATCGATACGGGGAACAAACACTGAAGCTTTCTTT.

The rearrangement joins TRBV5-1 to TRBJ2-1; 9 nucleotides align to TRBD1. V gave up 4 bases and J gave up 5 bases; unmatched junction bases: 7. This CDR3 region has 15 residues. Germline V lookup: CDR1 SGHRS, CDR2 YFSETQ. CDR3 protein: CASSPGQGFDNEQFF. CDR3 in DNA: TGCGCCAGCAGCCCAGGACAGGGGTTTGACAATGAGCAGTTCTTC. The whole variable domain, filled in from reference TRBV5-1 and TRBJ2-1, reads KAGVTQTPRYLIKTRGQQVTLSCSPISGHRSVSWYQQTPGQGLQFLFEYFSETQRNKGNFPGRFSGRQFSNSRSEMNVSTLELGDSALYLCASSPGQGFDNEQFFGPGTRLTVL.

Details on this clone: The junction and the germline gene differ at one end; a read error may be behind it. The chain has TRBV28 and TRBJ1-5; TRBD1 agrees at 9 bases. This CDR3 comprises 12 residues. CDR1 and CDR2 (germline): MDHEN, SYDVKM. The CDR3 nucleotides read TGTGCCAGCCGACAGGGGGATCAGCCTCAGCATTTT. Translation: CASRQGDQPQHF.

The chain is built from TRBV27 and TRBJ2-5; 9 positions agree with TRBD1. Looked up from germline, CDR1 is MNHEY and CDR2 is SMNVEV (reference sequence). The CDR3 is 15 residues long. V dropped 5 bases and J dropped 2; count of bases not matched to a gene: 6. Here the CDR3 DNA reads TGTGCCAGCAGTCTCCGGACAGGGGTTCAAGAGACCCAGTACTTC. Translation gives CASSLRTGVQETQYF.

V gene TRBV5-1 combines with J gene TRBJ1-2; no clear D gene. The germline CDR1 and CDR2 sequences are SGHRS and YFSETQ. Trimming removed 1 base at V and 6 bases at J, with 13 bases between. The CDR3 contains 14 residues. The CDR3 nucleotides are TGCGCCAGCAGCTTGTCGCCGGGGAATCATGGCTACACCTTC. This sequence encodes CASSLSPGNHGYTF.

The chain couples TRBV28 to TRBJ1-5; D not resolved. Deletions cut 8 bases from V and 6 bases from J, with 17 bases between. CDR1 is MDHEN and CDR2 is SYDVKM in the germline V gene. The CDR3 is 14 residues long. CDR3 DNA sequence: TGTGCCAGCCTCCTCTTCCCGGGAGGTCAGCCCCAGCATTTT. Translating gives CASLLFPGGQPQHF.

The chain is built from TRBV6-1 and TRBJ2-7, with 15 bases matching TRBD2. This CDR3 has 21 residues. The ends lost 0 bases at V and 4 bases at J; junction bases unmatched: 16. Germline CDR1 and CDR2: MNHNS and SASEGT. In DNA form, the CDR3 reads TGTGCCAGCAGTGAAGCGCAGGCAACAGGGACTAGCGGGAGGAGGTCTTACGAGCAGTACTTC. This translates into CASSEAQATGTSGRRSYEQYF.

The chain links TRBV27 to TRBJ2-1; D gene unclear. CDR3 length: 17 residues. Germline values: CDR1 MNHEY, CDR2 SMNVEV (reference sequence). With 0 bases removed from V and 0 bases from J, the gap between germline ends came to 12 bases. The CDR3 DNA is TGTGCCAGCAGTTTATCTAAGCGCCTTAGCTCCTACAATGAGCAGTTCTTC. Translating gives CASSLSKRLSSYNEQFF.

The chain joins TRBV4-1 to TRBJ2-1; D assignment may be TRBD1 or TRBD2 (5 bases each). The CDR3 contains 15 residues. Trimming left V 4 bases short and J 8 bases short, with 18 bases between. CDR1 is MGHRA, CDR2 YSYEKL, per germline. CDR3 region: CASSLKIGGGHEQFF. The CDR3 bases are TGCGCCAGCAGCCTCAAGATAGGTGGGGGACATGAGCAGTTCTTC.

The chain couples TRBV19 to TRBJ1-5; D unclear. V was cut by 4 bases and J by 5 bases, with 12 bases left in between. The length of the CDR3 is 14 residues. The germline V gene encodes CDR1 LNHDA and CDR2 SQIVND (reference sequence). The CDR3 protein is CASSKGFGDQPQHF. Here the CDR3 DNA reads TGTGCCAGTAGTAAGGGATTTGGCGATCAGCCCCAGCATTTT. Supplemented by reference TRBV19 and TRBJ1-5, the full variable domain reads DGGITQSPKYLFRKEGQNVTLSCEQNLNHDAMYWYRQDPGQGLRLIYYSQIVNDFQKGDIAEGYSVSREKKESFPLTVTSAQKNPTAFYLCASSKGFGDQPQHFGDGTRLSIL.

J is TRBJ1-1 and V is TRBV5-4; possibly TRBD1 for D (5 bases). CDR1 is SGHNT and CDR2 is YYREEE in the germline V gene (reference sequence). Deletions cut 3 bases from V and 0 bases from J, with 12 bases between. The CDR3 is made up of 15 amino acids. The CDR3 nucleotides read TGTGCCAGCAGCTCGCCGGGGGGACTGAACACTGAAGCTTTCTTT. Encoded protein: CASSSPGGLNTEAFF.

As DNA, the CDR3 is TGTGCCAGCAGCCCAAAGACAGGGCTCGCGGATACGCAGTATTTT. As protein: CASSPKTGLADTQYF. The genes are TRBV5-6 and TRBJ2-3; 7 bases fit TRBD1. Trimming at V came to 4 bases and at J to 6 bases, leaving 11 bases not matched to a gene. This CDR3 spans 15 amino acids. The germline V gene encodes CDR1 SGHDT and CDR2 YYEEEE.